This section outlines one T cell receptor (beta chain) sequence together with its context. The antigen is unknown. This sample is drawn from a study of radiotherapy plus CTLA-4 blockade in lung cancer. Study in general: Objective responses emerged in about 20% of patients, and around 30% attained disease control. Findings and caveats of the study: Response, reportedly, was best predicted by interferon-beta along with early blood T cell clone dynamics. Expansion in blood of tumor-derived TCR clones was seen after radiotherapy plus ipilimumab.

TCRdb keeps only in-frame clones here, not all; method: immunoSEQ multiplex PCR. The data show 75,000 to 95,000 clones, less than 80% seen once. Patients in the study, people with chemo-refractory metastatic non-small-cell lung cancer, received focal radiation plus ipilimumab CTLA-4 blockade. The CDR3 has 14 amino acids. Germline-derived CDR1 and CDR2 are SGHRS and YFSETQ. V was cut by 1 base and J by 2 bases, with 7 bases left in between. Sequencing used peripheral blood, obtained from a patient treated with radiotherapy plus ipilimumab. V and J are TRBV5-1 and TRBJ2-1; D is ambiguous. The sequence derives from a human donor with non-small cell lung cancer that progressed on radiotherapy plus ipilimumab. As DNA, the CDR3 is TGCGCCAGCAGCTTGAACCAAGCCTACAATGAGCAGTTCTTC. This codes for CASSLNQAYNEQFF.